Listed here are 7 T cell receptor beta chains from one sample, sequenced in a study of blood T cells in healthy people across ages. Alongside a J-beta primer mix, a sample-barcoded 5' primer served in a second PCR lasting roughly 7 to 12 cycles. Each CDR3 protein is one row after TCRdb ran MiXCR on the 5' RACE reads. In the table there are roughly 830,000 distinct CDR3 sequences, approximately 65% of which are singletons. Input material: blood. These receptors were obtained from a man aged 25-45 years in good health.

This rearrangement joins TRBV3-1 to TRBJ1-2; D unresolved. Germline V gene data show CDR1 as LGHDT and CDR2 as YNNKEL (reference sequence). The CDR3 length is 14 residues. Trimming pared 2 bases from V and 8 bases from J, leaving 15 bases between. The CDR3 sequence: CASSQSDFGEGYTF. The CDR3 DNA sequence: TGTGCCAGCAGCCAATCTGATTTTGGGGAGGGCTACACCTTC.

This clonotype was seen only a few times. V is TRBV6-2 or TRBV6-3 and J is TRBJ1-2; D is unresolved. The CDR3 has 14 residues. V lost 10 bases and J lost 5, with 20 bases in between. Germline CDR1 reads MNHEY; CDR2 reads SVGEGT. The CDR3 DNA follows: TGTGCCACCGCGGAGGAGGGCGCAAGATATGGCTACACCTTC. Its protein is CATAEEGARYGYTF.

This clonotype has more than one count but fewer than ten. Possible read error: a much larger clone is one base away. V is TRBV6-2 or TRBV6-3 and J is TRBJ2-7, with D unclear. Germline CDR1 reads MNHEY; CDR2 reads SVGEGT. The CDR3 runs 12 residues. Trimming stripped 2 bases from V and 1 base from J, with 3 bases between. This CDR3 is CASSYASYEQYF. The CDR3 DNA reads as TGTGCCAGCAGTTACGCGTCCTACGAGCAGTACTTC.

The chain recombines TRBV4-3 with TRBJ1-2; TRBD1 agrees at 7 bases. Trimming removed 0 bases from V and 7 bases from J; junction bases left unmatched: 5. Per the germline V gene, CDR1 is LGHNA and CDR2 is YSLEER. This CDR3 comprises 14 residues. The DNA of the CDR3 is TGCGCCAGCAGCCAAGAGGAGGGGGCGGGTGGCTACACCTTC. Amino acids: CASSQEEGAGGYTF.

The chain uses TRBV20-1 and TRBJ2-4, with 8 bases lining up with TRBD1. The CDR3 spans 14 residues. V lost 3 bases, J lost 11 bases, and 12 bases stayed unmatched. CDR1 DFQATT and CDR2 SNEGSKA come from the germline V gene (reference sequence). The CDR3 here is CSARGPGTGPLQYF. Written as DNA, the CDR3 is TGCAGTGCTAGGGGCCCCGGGACAGGTCCCCTTCAGTACTTC.

This clonotype was counted only a few times. The chain uses TRBV13 and TRBJ2-5, with D unclear. This CDR3 is 12 amino acids long. Germline CDR1 and CDR2: PRHDT and FYEKMQ (reference sequence). Trimming took 0 bases from V and 4 from J, leaving 3 bases between them. As DNA, the CDR3 is TGTGCCAGCAGCTTAGGTATAGAGACCCAGTACTTC. This sequence encodes CASSLGIETQYF.

The rearrangement uses TRBV7-2 and TRBJ2-7; 8 positions match TRBD1. The trim removed 1 base at V and 4 bases at J, leaving 9 bases unmatched. The germline V gene has CDR1 SGHTA and CDR2 FQGNSA. This CDR3 comprises 16 residues. The CDR3 nucleotides read TGTGCCAGCAGCTTAGGGTCCGCAGGGGGCATTTACGAGCAGTACTTC. Amino acid sequence: CASSLGSAGGIYEQYF. Variable domain in full (rest from reference TRBV7-2 and TRBJ2-7): GAGVSQSPSNKVTEKGKDVELRCDPISGHTALYWYRQSLGQGLEFLIYFQGNSAPDKSGLPSDRFSAERTGGSVSTLTIQRTQQEDSAVYLCASSLGSAGGIYEQYFGPGTRLTVT.